This T cell receptor (beta chain) was obtained from a study of shared clonotypes between healthy human individuals (dated by TCRdb to about 2020). Notes on the research overall: The cohort included three men and two women between 18 and 49 years of age. For each donor, CD4 naive and CD4 memory were each run on three plates, CD8 naive on two plates, and CD8 memory on one plate. Blood TCR repertoires of about five healthy adults were deeply sequenced to estimate repertoire size and the extent of clonotype sharing between individuals. Libraries were prepared and TCR repertoires were sequenced by different laboratories using diverse techniques, in order to increase sequencing depth and limit assay-specific biases. Leukapheresis yielded between about 0.9 and 9 billion PBMCs per donor.

Study-wide conclusions, independent of this receptor: Naive subsets generally had larger estimated clonotype richness than memory subsets. Sampling was restricted to blood, and TCR repertoires in tissues likely differ from the TCR repertoires found in blood. Clonotypes shared by all four sorted-subset donors showed higher generation probabilities than non-shared clonotypes. Based on pairwise subsampling, the degree of clonotype sharing among donors was expected to be affected by sequencing depth. Rarefaction of sorted-subset datasets indicated incomplete sequencing despite the large sequencing depth. Across a handful of donors, about 4.5% of naive CD4, approximately 4% of naive CD8, 2.3% of memory CD4, and under 0.45% of memory CD8 clonotypes were shared. Because the study included only a small number of donors, the genetic and exposure-history diversity represented was limited.

The donors were healthy, HIV-negative adults who had no recently reported acute infections or vaccinations. All donors were Caucasian adults living in Nashville, Tennessee, USA. Magnetic negative selection was used to enrich CD4+ T cells, after which naive cells were positively selected on CD45RA and the negative fraction became the memory subset. Blood was collected by leukapheresis, and PBMCs were isolated by Ficoll-Histopaque density gradient centrifugation and then cryopreserved in liquid nitrogen vapor phase. Purity and quantity of every magnetically sorted T cell population were checked by analytical flow cytometry. From each sorted fraction, genomic DNA was isolated and quantified by UV absorbance on a Nanodrop 2000c. Its CDR3 holds 14 amino acids, cysteine through phenylalanine. Only the CDR3 portion is preserved as DNA: 42 bases, with reading frame beginning at the first base. At the junction V is shortened by 1 base and J by 7 bases, with 11 bases in between. Taken from the germline V gene, the CDR1 and CDR2 loops are SGHNT and YENEEA.

Using the deep immunoSEQ assay, TCR CDR3 regions were amplified from genomic DNA by multiplex PCR. Extracted genomic DNA from each cell subset was spread evenly across all wells of several immunoSEQ 96-well plates, with each plate serving as a replicate. For sorted subsets, approximately 190 ng genomic DNA, equal to some 30,000 T cell genomes, was loaded into each replicate PCR. The purified libraries were quantified using a Qubit 3.0 fluorometer, sized with a Bioanalyzer 2100, and then quantified again using the KAPA Library Quantification kit. Every immunoSEQ 96-well plate was sequenced on a separate single-read 150-cycle Illumina NextSeq 550 flow cell. The study's own analysis went as follows. Because the immunoSEQ output held only junctional sequences and lacked quality scores, the filtering could not match the filtering applied to full-length reads. To assign V/J genes and CDR3, sequences were annotated using PyIR, a Python wrapper for IgBLAST v1.9, with IMGT germline references. Reads were filtered out if the reads had weak V/J assignments (E-value above 1e-6), no CDR3, stop codons, out-of-frame junctions, or ambiguous translated residues. A V3J clonotype was defined by an identical inferred V gene, J gene, and CDR3 amino acid sequence. The percentage overlap between two repertoires was calculated by dividing the number of shared unique clonotypes by the size of the smaller repertoire. RTK rarefaction, the Chao1 estimator, and Recon v2.1 estimates of unobserved clonotypes were used to assess repertoire richness. OLGA was used to compute generation probabilities for all TCRbeta clonotypes that the gDNA method yielded from a handful of donors. In TCRdb, the immuneACCESS table is reduced to in-frame sequences with V and J assigned. These tables do not hold every clone; where another copy was compared, an unresolved V gene accounts for under half, and the others remain unexplained. That table is the source of V, J and clone size, and D and trimming were worked out from the DNA. Counted in this sample were about 660,000 clones; roughly 70% of them appeared once. The top ten constitute under 2% of the sample.

Points on this clone: It lacks a known antigen. Per-base quality was not reported, and no clone a single base away is much larger than it.

The sequence derives from a woman younger than 45 in good health. Material for sequencing was memory CD4+ T cells sorted from blood. Explained via the paper, the cell subset or site label denotes: CD45RA-negative fraction. The chain employs TRBV11-3 and TRBJ2-1, with TRBD1 perhaps the D gene, on 6 matching bases. The encoded CDR3 is CASSLGFQGNEQFF. The nucleotide sequence reads as follows: TGTGCCAGCAGCTTAGGGTTTCAGGGGAATGAGCAGTTCTTC.